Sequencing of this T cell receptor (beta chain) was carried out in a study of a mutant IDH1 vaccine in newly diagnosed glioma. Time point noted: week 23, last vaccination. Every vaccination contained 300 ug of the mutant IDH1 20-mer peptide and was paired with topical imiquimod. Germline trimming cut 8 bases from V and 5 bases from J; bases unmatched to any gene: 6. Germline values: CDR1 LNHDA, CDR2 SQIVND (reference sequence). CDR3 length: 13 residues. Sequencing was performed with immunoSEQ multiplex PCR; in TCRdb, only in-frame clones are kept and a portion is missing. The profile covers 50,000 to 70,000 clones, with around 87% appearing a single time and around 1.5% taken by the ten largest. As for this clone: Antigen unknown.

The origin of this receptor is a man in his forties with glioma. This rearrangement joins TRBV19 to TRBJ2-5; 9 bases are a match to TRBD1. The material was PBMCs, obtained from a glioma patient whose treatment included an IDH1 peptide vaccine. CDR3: CASGQGLRETQYF. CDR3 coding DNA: TGTGCCAGTGGACAGGGGCTGCGGGAGACCCAGTACTTC.